These 3 T cell receptor beta chains were sequenced from one sample in a study of OX40 agonist ivuxolimab in advanced cancers. Profiled with immunoSEQ multiplex PCR; TCRdb holds only in-frame clones, not every one. Of 65,000 to 95,000 clones detected, about 83% appear once; the ten largest clones hold 0.76%. Sequenced here: CD4+ or CD8+ T cells sorted from blood, sampled in a trial of the OX40 agonist ivuxolimab. The receptors come from an adult with an advanced solid tumor such as melanoma, head and neck, liver or kidney cancer.

V is TRBV7-2 and J is TRBJ2-7, with D perhaps matching TRBD1 or TRBD2 (5 bases each). Germline assignment: CDR1 SGHTA and CDR2 FQGNSA. This CDR3 has 14 residues. V was pared by 5 bases and J by 3 bases, with 14 bases between. CDR3: CASSQGASYYEQYF. The CDR3 nucleotides read TGTGCCAGCAGCCAAGGGGCTAGCTACTACGAGCAGTACTTC.

J is TRBJ2-5 and V is TRBV5-1, with D hard to call. The CDR3 consists of 13 residues. The germline CDR1 and CDR2 sequences are SGHRS and YFSETQ. Deletions cut 0 bases from V and 5 bases from J, with 8 bases between. The CDR3 is CASSLVGMETQYF. The CDR3 coding sequence is TGCGCCAGCAGCTTGGTAGGGATGGAGACCCAGTACTTC. The full variable domain, completed using reference TRBV5-1 and TRBJ2-5, is KAGVTQTPRYLIKTRGQQVTLSCSPISGHRSVSWYQQTPGQGLQFLFEYFSETQRNKGNFPGRFSGRQFSNSRSEMNVSTLELGDSALYLCASSLVGMETQYFGPGTRLLVL.

The DNA of the CDR3 is TGCGCCAGCAGCTTGGTCGCTCCACGGGGGGTCCGCACAGATACGCAGTATTTT. Its protein product is CASSLVAPRGVRTDTQYF. V and J are TRBV5-1 and TRBJ2-3; 7 positions match TRBD2. The CDR3 consists of 18 residues. The ends lost 0 bases at V and 1 base at J; junction bases unmatched: 11. CDR1 and CDR2 from the germline V gene are SGHRS and YFSETQ.